The 18 T cell receptor beta chains below come from one sample, sequenced in a study of CD8 T cells in Susac syndrome. RNA in amounts of roughly 0.5 to 1 ug was reverse transcribed with random hexamers. TCRdb reprocessed the immunoSEQ multiplex PCR reads with MiXCR, giving one entry per CDR3 protein. The profile shows some 130,000 distinct CDR3 sequences, roughly 80% of them singletons. Sequenced sample: CD8+ T cells from PBMCs. All receptors come from a human donor with multiple sclerosis.

The chain has TRBV7-2 and TRBJ1-1; 8 bases map to TRBD1. Germline values: CDR1 SGHTA, CDR2 FQGNSA. Trimming cost V 5 bases and J 8 bases; bases outside gene matches: 4. The CDR3 totals 12 residues. The CDR3 region has the DNA TGTGCCAGCAGCCCATGGACAGGGGAAGCTTTCTTT. This encodes CASSPWTGEAFF.

The chain has TRBV24-1 and TRBJ2-5, with no clear D. V was shortened by 0 bases and J by 5 bases, with 6 bases between the two germline ends. The CDR3 has 13 residues. Per the germline V gene, CDR1 is KGHDR and CDR2 is SFDVKD. CDR3 region: CATSDLHRETQYF. The CDR3 DNA is TGTGCCACCAGTGATTTGCACCGGGAGACCCAGTACTTC.

The chain uses TRBV19 and TRBJ2-1, with 7 bases lining up with TRBD1. In germline, CDR1 is LNHDA, CDR2 SQIVND (reference sequence). V shed 3 bases and J 3 bases; nucleotides not matched to a gene: 5. The CDR3 is made up of 15 amino acids. CDR3 sequence reads: CASSMGQPVYNEQFF. The CDR3 region has the DNA TGTGCCAGTAGTATGGGACAGCCCGTCTACAATGAGCAGTTCTTC.

The V gene is TRBV6-5, the J gene TRBJ2-1, with TRBD2 as a possible D gene (6 bases). V was cut by 2 bases and J by 6 bases, with 20 bases left in between. The CDR3 sequence is 17 residues long. Germline CDR1 reads MNHEY; CDR2 reads SVGAGI. CDR3 in DNA: TGTGCCAGCAGTTACGGATTAAGGGCGGGGTACTTCAATGAGCAGTTCTTC. It encodes CASSYGLRAGYFNEQFF.

V and J are TRBV27 and TRBJ2-3; TRBD2 matches at 9 bases. V dropped 5 bases and J dropped 0; count of bases not matched to a gene: 6. The V gene's germline CDR1 is MNHEY and CDR2 SMNVEV (reference sequence). The CDR3 is made up of 16 amino acids. The CDR3 nucleotides are TGTGCCAGCAGTCCCGGACTAGCGAGGAGCACAGATACGCAGTATTTT. Translated, it gives CASSPGLARSTDTQYF.

The V gene is TRBV2, the J gene TRBJ2-7, with 8 bases that match TRBD1. The trim removed 2 bases at V and 2 bases at J, leaving 8 bases unmatched. This CDR3 has 16 residues. CDR1 is SNHLY and CDR2 is FYNNEI in the germline V gene. The CDR3 DNA is TGTGCCAGCAGTGAACTGGACAGGGTCTCAACCTACGAGCAGTACTTC. Its protein product is CASSELDRVSTYEQYF.

The chain employs TRBV6-2 or TRBV6-3 and TRBJ2-5; 9 bases match TRBD1. Trimming at V came to 6 bases and at J to 5 bases, leaving 10 bases not matched to a gene. The CDR3 runs to 15 residues. Germline V gene sequence: CDR1 MNHEY, CDR2 SVGEGT. The CDR3 here is CASSPGQGTWETQYF. CDR3 DNA: TGTGCCAGCAGCCCCGGACAGGGGACGTGGGAGACCCAGTACTTC.

In this sample, this clonotype turned up a few times. The V call is TRBV19, the J call TRBJ1-1, with TRBD1 matching 7 bases. The CDR3 runs to 12 residues. From germline, CDR1 is LNHDA and CDR2 SQIVND (reference sequence). V lost 8 bases and J lost 4; bases outside the gene matches: 4. CDR3 in DNA: TGTGCCAGTCGACAGGGTATCACTGAAGCTTTCTTT. Its translation is CASRQGITEAFF.

V and J are TRBV29-1 and TRBJ2-5; 11 bases fit TRBD2. CDR1 and CDR2 from the germline V gene are SQVTM and ANQGSEA. V lost 4 bases to trimming and J lost 5 bases; unmatched junction nucleotides: 9. This CDR3 has 15 amino acids. The CDR3 coding sequence is TGCAGCGTTGGGGCCGGTAGCGGGAGGGTTGAGACCCAGTACTTC. Translated, it gives CSVGAGSGRVETQYF. Full variable domain (missing parts from reference TRBV29-1 and TRBJ2-5): SAVISQKPSRDICQRGTSLTIQCQVDSQVTMMFWYRQQPGQSLTLIATANQGSEATYESGFVIDKFPISRPNLTFSTLTVSNMSPEDSSIYLCSVGAGSGRVETQYFGPGTRLLVL.

This clonotype was seen more than once but under ten times. The CDR3 DNA sequence: TGTGCCAGCAGCTCACGCGGCCGCCGCCGTCAAAGGACCCAGTACTTC. Translating it yields CASSSRGRRRQRTQYF. The rearrangement joins TRBV7-2 to TRBJ2-5, with no clear D. Germline values: CDR1 SGHTA, CDR2 FQGNSA. The ends were cut back, 4 bases at V and 7 bases at J, with 22 bases in the middle. The CDR3 is made up of 16 amino acids.

The chain uses TRBV6-1 and TRBJ2-1; TRBD2 matches at 13 bases. Losses at the gene ends were 6 bases for V and 4 bases for J; bases not matched to a gene: 9. This CDR3 spans 17 amino acids. CDR1 MNHNS and CDR2 SASEGT come from the germline V gene. The CDR3 region is CASRPRLAGGPYNEQFF. CDR3 bases: TGTGCCAGCAGACCAAGACTAGCGGGGGGTCCTTACAATGAGCAGTTCTTC.

This sequence joins TRBV11-2 and TRBJ2-1; the D gene is possibly TRBD1 (5 bases). Trimming took 1 base from V and 7 from J, leaving 14 bases between them. Germline loops: CDR1 SGHAT, CDR2 FQNNGV. The length of the CDR3 is 15 residues. The CDR3, as DNA: TGTGCCAGCAGCTTAGTAAGGGGTATAGGTAATGAGCAGTTCTTC. Translated: CASSLVRGIGNEQFF. Full variable domain (rest looked up from reference TRBV11-2 and TRBJ2-1): EAGVAQSPRYKIIEKRQSVAFWCNPISGHATLYWYQQILGQGPKLLIQFQNNGVVDDSQLPKDRFSAERLKGVDSTLKIQPAKLEDSAVYLCASSLVRGIGNEQFFGPGTRLTVL.

This chain connects TRBV12-3 or TRBV12-4 to TRBJ2-1; the match to TRBD2 covers 7 bases. The V segment lost 5 bases and the J segment 6 bases; nucleotides outside the gene matches: 7. The CDR3 runs to 14 residues. The CDR3 protein is CASSVTGTINEQFF. Here the CDR3 DNA reads TGTGCCAGCAGTGTCACCGGGACTATCAATGAGCAGTTCTTC.

The chain carries TRBV5-8 and TRBJ1-1; no clear D gene. V dropped 2 bases and J dropped 5 bases, with 13 bases sitting between them. Per the germline V gene, CDR1 is SGHTS and CDR2 is YDEGEE. The CDR3 extends over 14 amino acids. CDR3 sequence: CASSFGKGGTEAFF. CDR3 nucleotide sequence: TGTGCCAGCAGCTTCGGGAAGGGAGGGACTGAAGCTTTCTTT.

The J gene is TRBJ1-1, the V gene TRBV15; D not certain. V was shortened by 0 bases and J by 4 bases, with 12 bases between the two germline ends. The CDR3 runs 15 residues. CDR1 is LNHNV, CDR2 YYDKDF, per germline (reference sequence). CDR3 sequence: CATSRDQGKGTEAFF. The CDR3 region has the DNA TGTGCCACCAGCAGAGATCAAGGGAAGGGCACTGAAGCTTTCTTT. Full variable domain (remainder filled in from reference TRBV15 and TRBJ1-1): DAMVIQNPRYQVTQFGKPVTLSCSQTLNHNVMYWYQQKSSQAPKLLFHYYDKDFNNEADTPDNFQSRRPNTSFCFLDIRSPGLGDTAMYLCATSRDQGKGTEAFFGQGTRLTVV.

The genes are TRBV7-9 and TRBJ1-2; a weak D match, TRBD1 (5 bases). The CDR3 sequence is 14 residues long. CDR1 is SEHNR and CDR2 is FQNEAQ in the germline V gene (reference sequence). The V end lost 5 bases, the J end lost 3 bases, and 13 bases lay between the germline ends. The CDR3 nucleotides read TGTGCCAGCAGCGAGGCAGGGTCCCACTATGGCTACACCTTC. Its protein product is CASSEAGSHYGYTF.

A single count supports this clonotype. The V and J genes are TRBV27 and TRBJ2-1, with 11 bases lining up with TRBD2. Losses at the gene ends were 5 bases for V and 10 bases for J; bases not matched to a gene: 10. Germline V CDR1 and CDR2: MNHEY, SMNVEV (reference sequence). The CDR3 totals 15 residues. CDR3 loop: CASSVELAGVGEQFF. The CDR3 bases are TGTGCCAGCAGTGTAGAACTAGCGGGAGTAGGCGAGCAGTTCTTC.

The rearrangement links TRBV25-1 to TRBJ1-1; the match to TRBD1 covers 8 bases. CDR1 is MGHDK, CDR2 SYGVNS, per germline. V lost 8 bases, J lost 6 bases, and 11 bases stayed unmatched. The CDR3 spans 14 residues. The CDR3 here is CASASDRGGAEAFF. Written as DNA, the CDR3 is TGTGCCAGCGCATCAGACAGGGGAGGAGCTGAAGCTTTCTTT.